This T cell receptor (beta chain) was sequenced in a study of T cells after posttransplantation cyclophosphamide. The related graft donor's blood sample was taken on the day of bone marrow donation. General study points: Tissue-infiltrating T cells from skin or gut overlapped little with blood T cells. Recipient CMV seropositivity and CMV reactivation strongly tracked TRB clonality. Donor CD8+ memory clones often dominated recipient blood repertoires at later times.

Germline assignment: CDR1 SGHRS and CDR2 YFSETQ. This CDR3 comprises 15 residues. V lost 0 bases, J lost 7 bases, and 6 bases stayed unmatched. This clone has only a few counts. Its antigen remains unknown. Assay: immunoSEQ multiplex PCR; the TCRdb copy retains only in-frame clones and omits some. Singletons are absent from the sample, which has approximately 40,000 clones. This chain uses TRBV5-1 with TRBJ2-1; 8 nucleotides align to TRBD1. Material: PBMCs. This clonotype originated in a man aged 40-55 years in good health, CMV-negative, and a related stem cell transplant donor. CDR3 DNA sequence: TGCGCCAGCAGCTTGGTTGCCACAGGGGGGAATGAGCAGTTCTTC. Translated, it gives CASSLVATGGNEQFF.